The clone carrying this TCR beta chain occurred a few times. Antigen specificity is unknown. Sample-barcoded 5' priming and a J-beta primer mix drove a second PCR of 7 to 11 cycles. In TCRdb, the 5' RACE reads were re-called with MiXCR into one record per CDR3 protein. The table shows about 1.8 million distinct CDR3 sequences, with 49% occurring only once. Per-sample yields of isolated PBMCs were at least 6 million. From germline, CDR1 is SGHTA and CDR2 FQGNSA. The length of the CDR3 is 16 residues. The ends were cut back, 1 base at V and 0 bases at J, with 10 bases in the middle. This entry is derived from a study of blood T cells in healthy people across ages. Study overall: Capture via template switching afforded approximately one barcoded beta molecule per two T cells. Study conclusions and caveats: Diversity of TCR beta correlated strongly with naive T cell percentage. Age brought a roughly linear fall in TCR beta diversity measured per million T cells.

The sample consisted of blood. The chain recombines TRBV7-2 with TRBJ2-1; D possibly corresponds to TRBD2 (5 bases). The origin of this receptor is a woman in her thirties or forties in good health. The CDR3 DNA reads as TGTGCCAGCAGCTTAGACACGGGGAACTCCTACAATGAGCAGTTCTTC. As protein: CASSLDTGNSYNEQFF.